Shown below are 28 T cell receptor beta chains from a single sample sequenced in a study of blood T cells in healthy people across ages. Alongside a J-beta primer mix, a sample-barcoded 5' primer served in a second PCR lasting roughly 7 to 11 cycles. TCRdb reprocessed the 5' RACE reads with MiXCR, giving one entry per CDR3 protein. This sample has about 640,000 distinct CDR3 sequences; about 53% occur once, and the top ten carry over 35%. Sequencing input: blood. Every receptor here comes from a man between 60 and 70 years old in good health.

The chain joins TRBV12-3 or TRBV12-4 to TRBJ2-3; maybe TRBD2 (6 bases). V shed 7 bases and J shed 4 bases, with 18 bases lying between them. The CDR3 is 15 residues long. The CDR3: CASTLNGGGADTQYF. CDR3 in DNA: TGTGCCAGCACCCTCAACGGGGGAGGCGCAGATACGCAGTATTTT.

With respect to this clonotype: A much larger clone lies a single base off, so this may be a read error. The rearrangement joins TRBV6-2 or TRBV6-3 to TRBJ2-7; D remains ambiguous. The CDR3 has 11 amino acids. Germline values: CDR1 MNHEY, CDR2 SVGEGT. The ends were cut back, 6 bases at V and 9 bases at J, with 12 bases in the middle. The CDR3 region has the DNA TGTGCCAGCAGCAATTCGGACGTGCAGTACTTC. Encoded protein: CASSNSDVQYF.

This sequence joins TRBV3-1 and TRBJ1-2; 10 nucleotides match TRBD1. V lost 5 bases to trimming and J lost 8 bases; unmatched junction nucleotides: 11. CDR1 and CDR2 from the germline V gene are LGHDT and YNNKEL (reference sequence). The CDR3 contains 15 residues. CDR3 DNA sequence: TGTGCCAGCAGCTCCCCCGACAGGGGGCGAGGCGGCTACACCTTC. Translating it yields CASSSPDRGRGGYTF.

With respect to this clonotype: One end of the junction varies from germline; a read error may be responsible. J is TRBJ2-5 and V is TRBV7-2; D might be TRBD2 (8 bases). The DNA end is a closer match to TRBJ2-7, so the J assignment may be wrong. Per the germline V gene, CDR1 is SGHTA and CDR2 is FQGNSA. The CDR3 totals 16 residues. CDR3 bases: TGTGCCGGCAGCTTAGGGGGCGGGAGGTTTCTCTACGAGCAGTACTTC. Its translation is CAGSLGGGRFLYEQYF.

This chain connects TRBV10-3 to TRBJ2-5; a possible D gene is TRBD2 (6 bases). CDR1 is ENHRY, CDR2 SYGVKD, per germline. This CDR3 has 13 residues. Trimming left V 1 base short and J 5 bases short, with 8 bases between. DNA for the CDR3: TGTGCCATCAGTGAGTTACGGGGGGAGACCCAGTACTTC. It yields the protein CAISELRGETQYF.

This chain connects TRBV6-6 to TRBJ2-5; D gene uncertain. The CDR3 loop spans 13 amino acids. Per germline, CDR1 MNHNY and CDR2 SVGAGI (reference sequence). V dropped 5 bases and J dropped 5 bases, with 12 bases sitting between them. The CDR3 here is CASSTPAWETQYF. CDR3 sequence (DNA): TGTGCCAGCAGTACACCCGCTTGGGAGACCCAGTACTTC.

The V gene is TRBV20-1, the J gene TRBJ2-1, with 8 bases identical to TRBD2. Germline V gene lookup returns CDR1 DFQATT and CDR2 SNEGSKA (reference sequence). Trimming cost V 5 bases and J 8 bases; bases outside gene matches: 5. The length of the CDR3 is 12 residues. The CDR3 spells CSAGGLVYEQFF. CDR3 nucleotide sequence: TGCAGTGCTGGGGGACTAGTCTATGAGCAGTTCTTC.

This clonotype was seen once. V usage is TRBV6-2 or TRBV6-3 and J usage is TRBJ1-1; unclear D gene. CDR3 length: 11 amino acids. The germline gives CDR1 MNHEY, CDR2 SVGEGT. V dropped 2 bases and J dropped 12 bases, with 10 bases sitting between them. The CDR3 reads CASSYPGFPFF. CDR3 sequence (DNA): TGTGCCAGCAGTTACCCAGGTTTTCCTTTCTTT.

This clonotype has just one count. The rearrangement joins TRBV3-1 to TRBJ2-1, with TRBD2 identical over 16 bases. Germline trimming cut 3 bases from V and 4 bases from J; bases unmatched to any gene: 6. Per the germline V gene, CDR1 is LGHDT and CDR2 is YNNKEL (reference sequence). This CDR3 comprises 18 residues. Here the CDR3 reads CASSQGLAGGHNYNEQFF. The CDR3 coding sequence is TGTGCCAGCAGCCAGGGACTAGCGGGGGGGCACAATTACAATGAGCAGTTCTTC.

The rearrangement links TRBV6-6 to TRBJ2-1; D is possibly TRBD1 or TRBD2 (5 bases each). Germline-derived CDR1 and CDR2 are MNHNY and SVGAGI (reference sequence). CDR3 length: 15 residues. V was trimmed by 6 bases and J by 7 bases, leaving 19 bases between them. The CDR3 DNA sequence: TGTGCCAGCAGAAAGGGGAACGGGGTCGGGAATGAGCAGTTCTTC. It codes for CASRKGNGVGNEQFF.

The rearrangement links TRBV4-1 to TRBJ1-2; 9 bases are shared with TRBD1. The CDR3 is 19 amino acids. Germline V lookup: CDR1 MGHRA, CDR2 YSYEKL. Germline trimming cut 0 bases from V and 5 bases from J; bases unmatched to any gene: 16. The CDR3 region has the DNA TGCGCCAGCAGCCAAGAAGCCATCGGGACAGGGAGCGCTCGTTATGGCTACACCTTC. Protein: CASSQEAIGTGSARYGYTF.

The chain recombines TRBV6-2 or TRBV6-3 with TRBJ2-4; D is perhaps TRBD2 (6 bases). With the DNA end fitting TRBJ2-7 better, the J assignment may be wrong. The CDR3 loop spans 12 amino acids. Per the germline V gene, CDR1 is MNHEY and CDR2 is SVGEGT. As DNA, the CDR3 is TGTGCCAGCAGGGGGGGTAGACGCGAGCAGTACTTC. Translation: CASRGGRREQYF.

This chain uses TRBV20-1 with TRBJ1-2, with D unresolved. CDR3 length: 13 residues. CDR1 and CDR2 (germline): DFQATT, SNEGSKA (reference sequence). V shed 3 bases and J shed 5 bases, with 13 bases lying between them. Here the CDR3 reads CSASDWAEYGYTF. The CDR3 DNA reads TGCAGTGCTAGCGATTGGGCCGAATATGGCTACACCTTC.

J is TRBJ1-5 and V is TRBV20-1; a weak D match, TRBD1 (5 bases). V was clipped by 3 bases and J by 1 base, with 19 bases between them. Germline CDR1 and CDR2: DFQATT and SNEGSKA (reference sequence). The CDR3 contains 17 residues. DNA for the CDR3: TGCAGTGCTAGTCCTGGAGCAGGGAGGGGAAGCAATCAGCCCCAGCATTTT. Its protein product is CSASPGAGRGSNQPQHF.

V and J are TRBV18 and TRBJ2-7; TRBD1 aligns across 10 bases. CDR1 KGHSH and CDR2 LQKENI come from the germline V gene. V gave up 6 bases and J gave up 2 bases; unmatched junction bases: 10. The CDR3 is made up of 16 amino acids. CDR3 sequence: CASSPWGTGDTYEQYF. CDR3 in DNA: TGTGCCAGCTCCCCATGGGGGACAGGGGACACCTACGAGCAGTACTTC.

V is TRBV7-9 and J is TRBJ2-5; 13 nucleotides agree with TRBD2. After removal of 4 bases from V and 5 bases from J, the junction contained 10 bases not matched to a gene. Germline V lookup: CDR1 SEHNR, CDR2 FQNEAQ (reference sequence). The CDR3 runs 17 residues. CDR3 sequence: CASSSTSGGPQRETQYF. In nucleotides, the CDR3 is TGTGCCAGCAGCTCGACTAGCGGGGGGCCTCAGAGGGAGACCCAGTACTTC.

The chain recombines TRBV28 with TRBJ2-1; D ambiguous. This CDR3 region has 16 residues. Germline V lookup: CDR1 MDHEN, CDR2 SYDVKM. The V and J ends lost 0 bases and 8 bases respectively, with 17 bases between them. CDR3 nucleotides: TGTGCCAGCAGTTTATGGGGATCGGAACTTACGGATGAGCAGTTCTTC. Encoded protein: CASSLWGSELTDEQFF.

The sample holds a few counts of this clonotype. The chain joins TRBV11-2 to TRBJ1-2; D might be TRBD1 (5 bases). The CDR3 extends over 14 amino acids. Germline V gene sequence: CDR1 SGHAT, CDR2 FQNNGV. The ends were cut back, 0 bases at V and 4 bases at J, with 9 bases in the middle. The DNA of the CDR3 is TGTGCCAGCAGCTTAGATCGGGGCACCTATGGCTACACCTTC. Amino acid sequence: CASSLDRGTYGYTF.

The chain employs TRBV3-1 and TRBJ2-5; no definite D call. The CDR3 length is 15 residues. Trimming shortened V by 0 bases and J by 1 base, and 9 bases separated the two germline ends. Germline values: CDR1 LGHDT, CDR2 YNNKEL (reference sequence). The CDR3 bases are TGTGCCAGCAGCCAAGAACCAGCACTCCAAGAGACCCAGTACTTC. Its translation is CASSQEPALQETQYF.

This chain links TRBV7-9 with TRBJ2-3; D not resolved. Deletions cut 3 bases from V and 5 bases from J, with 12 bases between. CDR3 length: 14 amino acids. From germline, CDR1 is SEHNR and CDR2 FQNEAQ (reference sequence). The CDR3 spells CASSFDGPIDTQYF. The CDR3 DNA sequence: TGTGCCAGCAGCTTCGACGGACCCATAGATACGCAGTATTTT.

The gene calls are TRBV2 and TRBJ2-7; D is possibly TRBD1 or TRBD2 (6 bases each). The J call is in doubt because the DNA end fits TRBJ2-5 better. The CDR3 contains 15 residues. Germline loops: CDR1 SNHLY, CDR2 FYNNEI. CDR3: CASSEMGGYGETQYF. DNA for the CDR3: TGTGCCAGCAGTGAAATGGGGGGCTATGGGGAGACCCAGTACTTC.

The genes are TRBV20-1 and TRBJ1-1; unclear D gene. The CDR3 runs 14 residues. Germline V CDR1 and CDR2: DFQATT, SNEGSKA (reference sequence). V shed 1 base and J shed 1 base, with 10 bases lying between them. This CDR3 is CSARGEVGNTEAFF. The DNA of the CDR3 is TGCAGTGCTAGAGGGGAGGTGGGGAACACTGAAGCTTTCTTT.

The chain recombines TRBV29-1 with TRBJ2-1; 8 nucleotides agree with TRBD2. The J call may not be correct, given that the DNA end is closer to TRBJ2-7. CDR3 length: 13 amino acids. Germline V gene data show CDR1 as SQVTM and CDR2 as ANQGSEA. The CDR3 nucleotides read TGCAGCGTCAGCAGCGGGGGCAACAATGAGCAGTACTTC. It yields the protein CSVSSGGNNEQYF.

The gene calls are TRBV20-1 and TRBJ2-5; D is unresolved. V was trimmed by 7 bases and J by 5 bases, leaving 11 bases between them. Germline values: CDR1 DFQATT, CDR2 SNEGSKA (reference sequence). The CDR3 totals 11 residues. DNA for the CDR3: TGCAGTGAGGGCCATAGGGAGACCCAGTACTTC. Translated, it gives CSEGHRETQYF.

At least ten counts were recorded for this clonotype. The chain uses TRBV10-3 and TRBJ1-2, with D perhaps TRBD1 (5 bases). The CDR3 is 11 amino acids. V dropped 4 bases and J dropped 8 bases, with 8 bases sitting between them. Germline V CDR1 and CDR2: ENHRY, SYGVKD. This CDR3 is CAISVGGGYTF. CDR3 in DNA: TGTGCCATCAGTGTCGGGGGGGGCTACACCTTC.

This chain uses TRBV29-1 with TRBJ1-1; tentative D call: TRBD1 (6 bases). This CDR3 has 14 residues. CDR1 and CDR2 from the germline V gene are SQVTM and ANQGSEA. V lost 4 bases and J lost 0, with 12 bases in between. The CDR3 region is CSVGYGQLNTEAFF. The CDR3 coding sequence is TGCAGCGTTGGATACGGACAGCTGAACACTGAAGCTTTCTTT.

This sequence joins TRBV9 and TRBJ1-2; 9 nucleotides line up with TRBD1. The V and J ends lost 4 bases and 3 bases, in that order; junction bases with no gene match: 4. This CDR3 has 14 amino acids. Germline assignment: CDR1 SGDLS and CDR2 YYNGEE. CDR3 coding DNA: TGTGCCAGCAGCTGGGGACAGGGAGACTATGGCTACACCTTC. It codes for CASSWGQGDYGYTF. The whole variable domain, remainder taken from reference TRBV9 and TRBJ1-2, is DSGVTQTPKHLITATGQRVTLRCSPRSGDLSVYWYQQSLDQGLQFLIQYYNGEERAKGNILERFSAQQFPDLHSELNLSSLELGDSALYFCASSWGQGDYGYTFGSGTRLTVV.

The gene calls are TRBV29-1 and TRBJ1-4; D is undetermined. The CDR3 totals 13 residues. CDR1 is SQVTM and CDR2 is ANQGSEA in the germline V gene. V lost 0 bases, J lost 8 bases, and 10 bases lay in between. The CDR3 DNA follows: TGCAGCGTTGAAGAGTGGACCGGGGAAAAACTGTTTTTT. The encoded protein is CSVEEWTGEKLFF.